The entry below describes one T cell receptor beta chain. Germline V lookup: CDR1 KGHDR, CDR2 SFDVKD. This CDR3 contains 12 residues. Trimming shortened V by 6 bases and J by 4 bases, and 6 bases separated the two germline ends. The data belong to a study of blood T cell repertoires in COVID-19. The repertoire was sequenced with immunoSEQ multiplex PCR; TCRdb's copy has only in-frame clones and lacks some. The table shows approximately 270,000 clones, with around 90% occurring only once. The rearrangement links TRBV24-1 to TRBJ1-5; D is unclear. The origin of this receptor is a man in his forties or fifties who had been exposed to COVID-19. The sample was PBMCs or T cells enriched from blood (not recorded which). CDR3 sequence: CATSNGNQPQHF. The CDR3 region has the DNA TGTGCCACCAGTAACGGGAATCAGCCCCAGCATTTT.